Below are 20 T cell receptor beta chains sequenced from a single sample in a study of human T cells and chemical hapten exposure. Specified time point: patch test 3, about 24 weeks after DPC sensitization. Treatment noted: therapeutic diphenylcyclopropenone sensitization with weekly scalp DPC. One entry per CDR3 protein results from TCRdb running MiXCR on the RACE reads. The table includes 210,000 or so distinct CDR3 sequences, around 25% detected once. Sequencing used whole blood, obtained in connection with sensitization to the hapten diphenylcyclopropenone (DPC). The receptor set was obtained from a woman aged 40 to 50 with alopecia areata. Some clones in this sample may be carry-over from other donors' samples.

J is TRBJ2-7 and V is TRBV19, with TRBD2 matching 14 bases. The V gene's germline CDR1 is LNHDA and CDR2 SQIVND (reference sequence). Trimming at V came to 6 bases and at J to 3 bases, leaving 13 bases not matched to a gene. The CDR3 consists of 18 residues. In DNA, the CDR3 is TGTGCCAGTAGCGCCGGGACTAGCGGGAGTGGCCCCCACTACGAGCAGTACTTC. This translates into CASSAGTSGSGPHYEQYF.

This clonotype was observed at least ten times. This sequence joins TRBV20-1 and TRBJ2-5; 9 nucleotides agree with TRBD1. With V trimmed by 4 bases and J by 3 bases, 9 bases remained unmatched. The CDR3 runs 15 residues. CDR1 DFQATT and CDR2 SNEGSKA come from the germline V gene (reference sequence). The CDR3 protein is CSATPGQGPKETQYF. CDR3 in DNA: TGCAGTGCTACTCCGGGACAGGGCCCCAAAGAGACCCAGTACTTC.

The chain uses TRBV24-1 and TRBJ2-1, with D tentatively TRBD1 or TRBD2 (5 bases each). The CDR3 is 15 amino acids. CDR1 is KGHDR and CDR2 is SFDVKD in the germline V gene. Trimming took 2 bases from V and 15 from J, leaving 22 bases between them. In nucleotides, the CDR3 is TGTGCCACCAGTGATTCAAGTGATATGAGGGGAAGGGGGTTCTTC. Protein product: CATSDSSDMRGRGFF.

The chain links TRBV7-2 to TRBJ1-2; D perhaps matches TRBD1 (6 bases). The germline V and J ends were trimmed by 4 bases and 5 bases, with 17 bases remaining between them. Germline loops: CDR1 SGHTA, CDR2 FQGNSA. CDR3 size: 15 residues. Here the CDR3 DNA reads TGTGCCAGCAGCTCCTACGGGGGCCGAGAATATGGCTACACCTTC. It is translated as CASSSYGGREYGYTF.

The genes are TRBV29-1 and TRBJ2-1; D is possibly TRBD1 or TRBD2 (6 bases each). Trimming pared 4 bases from V and 1 base from J, leaving 17 bases between. This CDR3 contains 16 residues. Germline V CDR1 and CDR2: SQVTM, ANQGSEA. DNA for the CDR3: TGCAGCGTTGCCCCTGACGGGGGCTCTTCCTACAATGAGCAGTTCTTC. As protein: CSVAPDGGSSYNEQFF.

This chain connects TRBV9 to TRBJ2-1; TRBD2 is a possible D gene (5 bases). Trimming left V 3 bases short and J 6 bases short, with 13 bases between. Germline loops: CDR1 SGDLS, CDR2 YYNGEE. This CDR3 region has 14 residues. The CDR3 sequence is CASSDFSAGNEQFF. DNA of the CDR3: TGTGCCAGCAGCGATTTTAGCGCCGGCAATGAGCAGTTCTTC. Drawing the rest from reference TRBV9 and TRBJ2-1, the complete variable domain is DSGVTQTPKHLITATGQRVTLRCSPRSGDLSVYWYQQSLDQGLQFLIQYYNGEERAKGNILERFSAQQFPDLHSELNLSSLELGDSALYFCASSDFSAGNEQFFGPGTRLTVL.

This clonotype was counted only a few times. The chain combines TRBV7-9 with TRBJ2-1; 7 positions agree with TRBD2. The CDR3 is made up of 15 amino acids. CDR1 is SEHNR, CDR2 FQNEAQ, per germline (reference sequence). Germline trimming cut 1 base from V and 8 bases from J; bases unmatched to any gene: 8. CDR3: CASSLVPGGTDEQFF. The CDR3 DNA sequence: TGTGCCAGCAGCTTAGTGCCGGGAGGCACGGATGAGCAGTTCTTC.

The chain joins TRBV20-1 to TRBJ2-1, with D possibly matching TRBD2 (6 bases). CDR3 size: 19 residues. Germline V gene sequence: CDR1 DFQATT, CDR2 SNEGSKA (reference sequence). V lost 1 base to trimming and J lost 6 bases, with 28 bases between them. CDR3 region: CSARGGGSTTSGYGNEQFF. CDR3 DNA sequence: TGCAGTGCTAGAGGGGGTGGCAGTACTACGAGCGGGTACGGCAATGAGCAGTTCTTC.

This clonotype was seen a few times. The chain links TRBV28 to TRBJ1-4; TRBD1 matches 8 bases. Germline CDR1 is MDHEN and CDR2 is SYDVKM. Trimming at V came to 8 bases and at J to 1 base, leaving 3 bases not matched to a gene. The CDR3 covers 14 residues. CDR3 in DNA: TGTGCCAGCCAACAGGGGGGAACTAATGAAAAACTGTTTTTT. Translating gives CASQQGGTNEKLFF.

J is TRBJ2-3 and V is TRBV29-1, with 7 bases matching TRBD1. Germline CDR1 is SQVTM and CDR2 is ANQGSEA. The CDR3 spans 16 residues. The V segment lost 6 bases and the J segment 3 bases; nucleotides outside the gene matches: 15. In DNA form, the CDR3 reads TGCAGCGTCACTGGTTCTTCGGGACAGATGACAGATACGCAGTATTTT. It yields the protein CSVTGSSGQMTDTQYF.

The rearrangement links TRBV6-2 or TRBV6-3 to TRBJ2-7; D ambiguous. Trimming removed 5 bases from V and 7 bases from J, with 15 bases in between. The CDR3 runs 13 residues. The germline V gene encodes CDR1 MNHEY and CDR2 SVGEGT. The CDR3 nucleotides are TGTGCCAGCAGTCCCGGGCGCGCAAGGGAGCAGTACTTC. Translation gives CASSPGRAREQYF.

This clonotype was counted a few times. The V call is TRBV9, the J call TRBJ1-2, with D perhaps TRBD1 (5 bases). CDR1 is SGDLS and CDR2 is YYNGEE in the germline V gene. The CDR3 extends over 14 amino acids. The V end lost 2 bases, the J end lost 1 base, and 9 bases lay between the germline ends. CDR3 bases: TGTGCCAGCAGCGTTGGGACCGATAACTATGGCTACACCTTC. Protein: CASSVGTDNYGYTF.

This clonotype was recorded a few times. The rearrangement links TRBV12-3 or TRBV12-4 to TRBJ1-3; D is possibly TRBD1 (5 bases). This CDR3 comprises 18 residues. Trimming shortened V by 4 bases and J by 0 bases, and 19 bases separated the two germline ends. CDR3 residues: CASSSTPGTQYSGNTIYF. The CDR3 region has the DNA TGTGCCAGCAGTTCCACCCCCGGGACGCAGTACTCTGGAAACACCATATATTTT.

This clonotype was found many times. This chain links TRBV7-2 with TRBJ2-7, with D perhaps matching TRBD2 (6 bases). V was shortened by 5 bases and J by 6 bases, with 20 bases between the two germline ends. The germline gives CDR1 SGHTA, CDR2 FQGNSA. This CDR3 spans 15 amino acids. The chain's CDR3 is CASSPMGGRGGEQYF. The CDR3 coding sequence is TGTGCCAGCAGCCCTATGGGGGGTAGAGGTGGCGAGCAGTACTTC.

Only a few counts were recorded for this clonotype. The rearrangement links TRBV29-1 to TRBJ2-1; the D gene could be TRBD1 or TRBD2 (6 bases each). Germline CDR1 SQVTM, CDR2 ANQGSEA. There are 13 residues in the CDR3. V dropped 5 bases and J dropped 9 bases, with 17 bases sitting between them. CDR3 in DNA: TGCAGCGTTACCGGACTACAGGGTGGTGAGCAGTTCTTC. Encoded protein: CSVTGLQGGEQFF.

In this sample, this clonotype turned up a few times. V and J are TRBV6-2 or TRBV6-3 and TRBJ2-1; 12 bases are a match to TRBD2. Germline V gene data show CDR1 as MNHEY and CDR2 as SVGEGT. The junction had 15 bases not matched to a gene; V was cut back by 5 bases and J by 7 bases. The CDR3 runs 18 residues. CDR3 amino acids: CASSAGTSGLTGRNEQFF. In DNA, the CDR3 is TGTGCCAGCAGTGCCGGGACTAGCGGGCTCACAGGGAGAAATGAGCAGTTCTTC.

J is TRBJ2-5 and V is TRBV10-3; no definite D call. CDR3 length: 12 residues. Germline V gives CDR1 ENHRY, CDR2 SYGVKD. V was shortened by 6 bases and J by 0 bases, with 5 bases between the two germline ends. DNA for the CDR3: TGTGCCATCAGCCGGGACCAAGAGACCCAGTACTTC. Translating it yields CAISRDQETQYF.

This clonotype was seen a few times. The chain recombines TRBV20-1 with TRBJ2-1, with 8 bases fitting TRBD2. The J segment lost 3 bases and the V segment lost 1 base, leaving 2 bases of the junction unmatched. The CDR3 runs to 14 residues. The V gene's germline CDR1 is DFQATT and CDR2 SNEGSKA (reference sequence). CDR3 region: CSARVGLDYNEQFF. Here the CDR3 DNA reads TGCAGTGCTAGAGTGGGACTAGACTACAATGAGCAGTTCTTC.

The rearrangement joins TRBV29-1 to TRBJ1-3, with TRBD1 as a possible D gene (6 bases). Germline values: CDR1 SQVTM, CDR2 ANQGSEA. The CDR3 totals 11 residues. Trimming pared 6 bases from V and 5 bases from J, leaving 8 bases between. The CDR3 nucleotides are TGCAGCGTAGGACAGAGAAACACCATATATTTT. Translation gives CSVGQRNTIYF. Drawing the rest from reference TRBV29-1 and TRBJ1-3, the complete variable domain is SAVISQKPSRDICQRGTSLTIQCQVDSQVTMMFWYRQQPGQSLTLIATANQGSEATYESGFVIDKFPISRPNLTFSTLTVSNMSPEDSSIYLCSVGQRNTIYFGEGSWLTVV.

The table lists this clonotype with a few counts. The genes are TRBV29-1 and TRBJ1-2; D might be TRBD1 (6 bases). Between the trimmed V and J ends, which lost 6 bases and 7 bases, there was a span of 12 bases. The germline gives CDR1 SQVTM, CDR2 ANQGSEA. CDR3 length equals 11 residues. The CDR3 coding sequence is TGCAGCGTACAGGGTTTAGCTGGCTACACCTTC. Translating it yields CSVQGLAGYTF.